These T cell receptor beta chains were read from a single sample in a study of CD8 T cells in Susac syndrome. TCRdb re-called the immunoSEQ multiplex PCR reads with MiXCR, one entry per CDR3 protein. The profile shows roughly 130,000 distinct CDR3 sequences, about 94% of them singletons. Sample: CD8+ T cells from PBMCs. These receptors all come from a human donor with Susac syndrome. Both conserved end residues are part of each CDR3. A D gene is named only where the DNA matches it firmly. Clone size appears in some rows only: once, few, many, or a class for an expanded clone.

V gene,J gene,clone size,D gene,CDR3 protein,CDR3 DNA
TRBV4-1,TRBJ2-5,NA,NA,CASSHPLGGPGTQYF,TGCGCCAGCAGCCATCCCCTCGGGGGGCCGGGGACCCAGTACTTC
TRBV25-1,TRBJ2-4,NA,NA,CASSEEGEGAKNIQYF,TGTGCCAGCAGTGAAGAGGGGGAGGGAGCCAAAAACATTCAGTACTTC
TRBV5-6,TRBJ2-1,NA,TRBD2,CASSWSSGGVINEQFF,TGTGCCAGCAGCTGGAGTAGCGGGGGGGTGATCAATGAGCAGTTCTTC
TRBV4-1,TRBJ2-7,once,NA,CASSQVTGDEQYF,TGCGCCAGCAGCCAAGTAACGGGGGACGAGCAGTACTTC
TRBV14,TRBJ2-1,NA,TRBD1,CASSQRWDRGRNEQFF,TGTGCCAGCAGCCAACGATGGGACAGGGGCCGCAATGAGCAGTTCTTC
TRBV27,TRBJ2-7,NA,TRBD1,CASSSTGASSYEQYF,TGTGCCAGCAGTTCAACAGGGGCCAGCTCCTACGAGCAGTACTTC
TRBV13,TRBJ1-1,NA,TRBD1,CASSRDRNTEAFF,TGTGCCAGCAGCCGGGACAGAAACACTGAAGCTTTCTTT
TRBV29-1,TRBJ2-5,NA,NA,CSVAGFDSVFQETQYF,TGCAGCGTTGCTGGGTTTGACAGCGTCTTCCAAGAGACCCAGTACTTC
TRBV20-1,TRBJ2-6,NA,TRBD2,CSARVPPLAGGVPGANVLTF,TGCAGTGCTAGAGTCCCACCCCTAGCGGGGGGTGTCCCTGGGGCCAACGTCCTGACTTTC
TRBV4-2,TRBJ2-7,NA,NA,CASSQEPRAYYEQYF,TGTGCCAGCAGCCAAGAGCCCCGGGCCTACTACGAGCAGTACTTC
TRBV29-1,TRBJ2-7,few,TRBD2,CSVELADYEQYF,TGCAGCGTTGAGCTAGCGGACTACGAGCAGTACTTC
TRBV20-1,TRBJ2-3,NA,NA,CSARWGSPDTQYF,TGCAGTGCTAGATGGGGTAGTCCAGATACGCAGTATTTT
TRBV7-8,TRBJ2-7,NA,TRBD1,CASSPAGTGSNEQYF,TGTGCCAGCAGCCCTGCCGGGACAGGGAGTAACGAGCAGTACTTC